This T cell receptor beta chain was identified in a study of blood T cell repertoires in COVID-19. Germline V gene lookup returns CDR1 SGDLS and CDR2 YYNGEE. The germline V and J ends were trimmed by 3 bases and 9 bases, with 16 bases remaining between them. The CDR3 is 13 residues long. Assay used: immunoSEQ multiplex PCR; TCRdb lists only in-frame clones, some missing. The sample consists of about 150,000 clones, approximately 83% of them appearing once. Sequences were obtained from peripheral blood. The V and J genes are TRBV9 and TRBJ2-7, with D possibly matching TRBD2 (6 bases). The sequence came from a woman of 80 years or more with acute or convalescent COVID-19. The CDR3 sequence is CASSEGGTGSQYF. CDR3 nucleotide sequence: TGTGCCAGCAGCGAGGGAGGCACAGGTTCGCAGTACTTC.